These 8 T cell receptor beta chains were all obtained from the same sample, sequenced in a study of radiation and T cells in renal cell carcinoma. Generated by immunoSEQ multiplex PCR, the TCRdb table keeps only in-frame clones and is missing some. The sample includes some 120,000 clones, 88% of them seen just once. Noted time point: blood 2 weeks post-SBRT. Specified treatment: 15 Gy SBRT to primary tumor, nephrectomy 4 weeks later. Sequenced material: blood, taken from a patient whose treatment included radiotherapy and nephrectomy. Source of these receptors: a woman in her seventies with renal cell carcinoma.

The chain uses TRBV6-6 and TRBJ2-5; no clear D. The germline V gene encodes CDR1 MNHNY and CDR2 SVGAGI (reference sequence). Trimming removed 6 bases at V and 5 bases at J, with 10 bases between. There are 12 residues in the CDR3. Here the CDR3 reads CASSPTVETQYF. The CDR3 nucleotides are TGTGCCAGCAGCCCCACCGTGGAGACCCAGTACTTC.

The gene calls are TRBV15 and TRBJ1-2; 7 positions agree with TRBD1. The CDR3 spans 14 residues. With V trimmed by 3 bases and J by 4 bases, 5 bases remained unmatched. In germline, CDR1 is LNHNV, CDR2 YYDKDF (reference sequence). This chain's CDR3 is CATSRRQGSYGYTF. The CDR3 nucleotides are TGTGCCACCAGCAGGCGACAGGGAAGCTATGGCTACACCTTC.

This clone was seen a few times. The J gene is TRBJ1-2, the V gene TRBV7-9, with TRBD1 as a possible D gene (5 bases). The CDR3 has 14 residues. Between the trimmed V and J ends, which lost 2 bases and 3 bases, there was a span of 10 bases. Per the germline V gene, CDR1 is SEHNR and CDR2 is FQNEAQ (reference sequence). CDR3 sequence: CASSLLGVDYGYTF. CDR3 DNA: TGTGCCAGCAGCTTACTGGGGGTGGACTATGGCTACACCTTC. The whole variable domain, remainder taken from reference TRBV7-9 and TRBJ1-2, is DTGVSQNPRHKITKRGQNVTFRCDPISEHNRLYWYRQTLGQGPEFLTYFQNEAQLEKSRLLSDRFSAERPKGSFSTLEIQRTEQGDSAMYLCASSLLGVDYGYTFGSGTRLTVV.

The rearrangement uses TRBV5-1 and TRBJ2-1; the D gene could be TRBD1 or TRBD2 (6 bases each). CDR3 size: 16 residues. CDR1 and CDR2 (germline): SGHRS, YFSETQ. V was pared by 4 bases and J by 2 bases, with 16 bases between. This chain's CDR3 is CASSPTRGETYNEQFF. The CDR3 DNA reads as TGCGCCAGCAGCCCAACTAGGGGGGAAACCTACAATGAGCAGTTCTTC. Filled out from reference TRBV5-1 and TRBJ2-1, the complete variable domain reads KAGVTQTPRYLIKTRGQQVTLSCSPISGHRSVSWYQQTPGQGLQFLFEYFSETQRNKGNFPGRFSGRQFSNSRSEMNVSTLELGDSALYLCASSPTRGETYNEQFFGPGTRLTVL.

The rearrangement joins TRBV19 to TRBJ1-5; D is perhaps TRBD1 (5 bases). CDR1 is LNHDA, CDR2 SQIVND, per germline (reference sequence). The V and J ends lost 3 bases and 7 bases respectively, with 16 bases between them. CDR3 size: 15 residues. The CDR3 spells CASSIGTGDLQPQHF. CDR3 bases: TGTGCCAGTAGTATCGGCACAGGCGATTTGCAGCCCCAGCATTTT.

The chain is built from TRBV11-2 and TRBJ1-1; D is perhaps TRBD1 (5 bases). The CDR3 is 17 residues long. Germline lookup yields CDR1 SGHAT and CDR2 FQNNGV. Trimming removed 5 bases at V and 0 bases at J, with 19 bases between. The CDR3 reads CASSPYGDGFMNTEAFF. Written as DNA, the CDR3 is TGTGCCAGCAGCCCTTATGGGGACGGATTCATGAACACTGAAGCTTTCTTT.

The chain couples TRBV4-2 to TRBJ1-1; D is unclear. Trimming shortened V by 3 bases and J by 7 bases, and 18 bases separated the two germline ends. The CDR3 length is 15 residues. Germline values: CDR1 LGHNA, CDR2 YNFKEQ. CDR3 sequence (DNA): TGTGCCAGCAGCCAGGAATTGGACCTGGTCAGTGAAGCTTTCTTT. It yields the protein CASSQELDLVSEAFF.

CDR3 amino acids: CASSSAGGLTDTQYF. The CDR3 DNA reads TGCGCCAGCAGCTCGGCCGGGGGGCTGACAGATACGCAGTATTTT. The rearrangement links TRBV5-1 to TRBJ2-3; tentative D call: TRBD2 (7 bases). The CDR3 covers 15 residues. CDR1 and CDR2 (germline): SGHRS, YFSETQ. V lost 3 bases and J lost 3, with 14 bases in between.